Here is one T cell receptor (beta chain) with its context. In the PCR, 60 Vbeta and 13 Jbeta primers were used. Data came from immunoSEQ multiplex PCR; TCRdb stores just in-frame clones and leaves some out. The sample contains approximately 140,000 clones, 70% to 85% of which appear only once. The record originates from a study of cytomegalovirus exposure and HLA in healthy donors. V dropped 0 bases and J dropped 4 bases, with 13 bases sitting between them. CDR1 and CDR2 from the germline V gene are SGHRS and YFSETQ. CDR3 length equals 15 residues. Source material: PBMCs. The V call is TRBV5-1, the J call TRBJ1-1; TRBD1 might be the D (6 bases). The clonotype originates from an older woman in good health and CMV-seropositive. The CDR3 sequence: CASSLGGGGGTEAFF. CDR3 DNA: TGCGCCAGCAGCTTGGGGGGGGGCGGGGGCACTGAAGCTTTCTTT.